This T cell receptor (beta chain) was captured in a study of vaccination effects on CD4 cells after COVID-19. Germline V lookup: CDR1 MNHEY, CDR2 SVGEGT. This CDR3 is built from 15 residues. V trimming: 2 bases; J trimming: 5 bases; junction bases outside the gene matches: 5. The table came from immunoSEQ multiplex PCR; TCRdb's copy has only in-frame clones and leaves some out. The table has 35,000 to 40,000 clones, roughly 79% seen once; the top ten hold about 2.9%. In the case of this clone: The antigen is unknown.

Isolation of CD4+ T cells took place after 10 days of culture. This chain uses TRBV6-2 or TRBV6-3 with TRBJ2-3, with 9 bases identical to TRBD1. Sequenced material: CD4+ T cells from PBMCs cultured without peptide, taken before COVID-19 vaccination. This receptor was identified in a human donor who received a COVID-19 vaccine. The CDR3 region has the DNA TGTGCCAGCAGTTACCAGGGACAGGGAATAGATACGCAGTATTTT. Translation: CASSYQGQGIDTQYF.